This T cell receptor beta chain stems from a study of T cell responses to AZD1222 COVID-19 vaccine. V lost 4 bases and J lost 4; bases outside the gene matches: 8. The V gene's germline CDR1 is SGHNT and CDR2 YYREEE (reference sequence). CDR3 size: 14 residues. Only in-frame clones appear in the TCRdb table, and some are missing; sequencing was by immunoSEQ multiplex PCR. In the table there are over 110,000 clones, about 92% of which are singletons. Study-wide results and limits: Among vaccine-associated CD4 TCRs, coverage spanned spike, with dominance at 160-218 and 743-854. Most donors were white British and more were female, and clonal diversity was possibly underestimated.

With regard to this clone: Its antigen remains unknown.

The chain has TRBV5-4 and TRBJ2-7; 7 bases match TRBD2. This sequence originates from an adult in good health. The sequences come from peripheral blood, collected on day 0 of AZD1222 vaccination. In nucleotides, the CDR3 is TGTGCCAGCAGCGATAGCGGGTTGGGGTACGAGCAGTACTTC. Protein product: CASSDSGLGYEQYF.